This T cell receptor (beta chain) was sequenced for a study of blood T cell repertoires in COVID-19. At the level of the study: Both acute and convalescent COVID-19 samples were obtained from the United States, Italy and Spain. Nucleic acid was either cDNA or gDNA, and it came from T cells, B-cell-depleted T cells, or PBMCs.

Looked up from germline, CDR1 is SGHDT and CDR2 is YYEEEE. This CDR3 spans 15 amino acids. V was pared by 0 bases and J by 1 base, with 2 bases of the junction left unmatched. This clone was counted once. Methods used by the authors: Reference gene primer amplification in the assay estimated nucleated cell counts. The repertoire was sequenced with immunoSEQ multiplex PCR; TCRdb's copy has only in-frame clones and lacks some. V and J calls and clone size are given by that table; D and trimming were obtained from the DNA. The data contain about 46,000 clones, roughly 88% of them seen just once; the ten biggest clones take up about a sixth.

The chain joins TRBV5-6 to TRBJ1-2; TRBD1 matches 8 bases. The TCR comes from a human donor in a cohort sampled during active COVID-19. The donor label of this sample is uncertain. Sequencing was done on a sample of peripheral blood. This CDR3 reads CASSLGQGHNYGYTF. CDR3 nucleotides: TGTGCCAGCAGCTTGGGACAGGGGCATAACTATGGCTACACCTTC. The full variable domain, its missing parts supplied by reference TRBV5-6 and TRBJ1-2, is DAGVTQSPTHLIKTRGQQVTLRCSPKSGHDTVSWYQQALGQGPQFIFQYYEEEERQRGNFPDRFSGHQFPNYSSELNVNALLLGDSALYLCASSLGQGHNYGYTFGSGTRLTVV.